This T cell receptor beta chain is from a study of T cells in tuberculosis. Indicated time point: new active TB diagnosis, blood taken before or within 7 days of starting treatment. Germline V gives CDR1 MDHEN, CDR2 SYDVKM. V was cut by 10 bases and J by 7 bases, with 29 bases left in between. The CDR3 totals 17 residues. Clones were sequenced by immunoSEQ multiplex PCR, and TCRdb holds only the in-frame ones, with some missing. The sample holds fewer than 55,000 clones, roughly 96% seen once. The starting material was PBMCs, obtained at tuberculosis diagnosis. The clonotype comes from an adult with tuberculosis. V is TRBV28 and J is TRBJ2-1, with D possibly matching TRBD2 (7 bases). For the CDR3, the DNA is TGTGCCACCAAGGGGGGGATCCGGTTCCCCTTGAAGAATGAGCAGTTCTTC. Translating gives CATKGGIRFPLKNEQFF.